These T cell receptor beta chains were read from a single sample in a study of T cell responses to AZD1222 COVID-19 vaccine. The data were produced by immunoSEQ multiplex PCR, yet TCRdb's version contains in-frame clones alone and is incomplete. The table has around 66,000 clones, roughly 91% seen once. This sample comprised peripheral blood, obtained 28 days after the second dose of the MenACWY control vaccine. The receptors were gathered from an adult who received the MenACWY meningococcal vaccine as a control. The CDR3 runs from the conserved cysteine through the conserved F or W. Fields, in order: J gene, clone size, D gene, V gene, CDR3 DNA, CDR3 protein. The D gene is left open where the match is weak. Not all rows give a size; the values are once, few, many and, for expanded clones, a class.

>TRBJ2-7|NA|TRBD1|TRBV5-1
TGCGCCAGCAGCTTAGGGGGCACCGAGCAGTACTTC
CASSLGGTEQYF
>TRBJ2-3|few|TRBD2|TRBV4-3
TGCGCCAGCAGCCAAGCTAGCGGGGGGGCCACAGATACGCAGTATTTT
CASSQASGGATDTQYF
>TRBJ1-1|NA|NA|TRBV6-2/TRBV6-3
TGTGCCAGCAGTTACTCTGTGGGATGGGAAGCTTTCTTT
CASSYSVGWEAFF
>TRBJ2-3|NA|TRBD2|TRBV5-4
TGTGCCAGCAGCTCGGGGGGACTAGCGGGGACAGATACGCAGTATTTT
CASSSGGLAGTDTQYF
>TRBJ1-5|NA|TRBD1|TRBV6-5
TGTGCCAGCGATGGACAGGGATATAGCAATCAGCCCCAGCATTTT
CASDGQGYSNQPQHF
>TRBJ1-2|NA|TRBD1|TRBV3-1/TRBV3-2
TGTGCCAGCAGCCTGGGACAGACAGCTGGCTACACCTTC
CASSLGQTAGYTF
>TRBJ2-2|NA|NA|TRBV11-2
TGTGCCAGCAGTCCCGGGAGTCAGGACACCGGGGAGCTGTTTTTT
CASSPGSQDTGELFF
>TRBJ2-6|NA|NA|TRBV10-3
TGTGCCATCAGTGATGGAGGGCGCTCTGGGGCCAACGTCCTGACTTTC
CAISDGGRSGANVLTF
>TRBJ2-5|NA|NA|TRBV28
TGTGCCAGCACCCCCCCGGGGGCTAGCCAAGAGACCCAGTACTTC
CASTPPGASQETQYF
>TRBJ2-3|NA|TRBD2|TRBV7-2
TGTGCCAGCAGCTCACAGGGGGCACTAGCGGGAGTAGGCACAGATACGCAGTATTTT
CASSSQGALAGVGTDTQYF
>TRBJ2-3|NA|TRBD2|TRBV27
TGTGCCAGCAGTTTTCGAGCGGGAGCAGCAGATACGCAGTATTTT
CASSFRAGAADTQYF
>TRBJ1-3|NA|NA|TRBV18
TGTGCCAGCTCATCCTCCGCTAGCTCTGGAAACACCATATATTTT
CASSSSASSGNTIYF
>TRBJ2-3|NA|NA|TRBV6-1
TGTGCCAGCAGTGAAGGGAGAGTCACAGATACGCAGTATTTT
CASSEGRVTDTQYF
>TRBJ1-3|NA|NA|TRBV6-4
TGTGCCAGCAGGGGGGACAAAGGGTCTTCCTCTGGAAACACCATATATTTT
CASRGDKGSSSGNTIYF
>TRBJ1-2|NA|TRBD1|TRBV28
TGTGCCACCCTTTACAGGGGGAACTATGGCTACACCTTC
CATLYRGNYGYTF
>TRBJ1-3|NA|TRBD1|TRBV6-5
TGTGCCAGCAGTCGGACAGGGTTTGGAAACACCATATATTTT
CASSRTGFGNTIYF
>TRBJ1-2|NA|TRBD1|TRBV18
TGTGCCAGCTCACCTTCAAACAGGGGAGGCGGCTACACCTTC
CASSPSNRGGGYTF
>TRBJ2-7|NA|TRBD1|TRBV14
TGTGCCAGCAGCTCGAACAGGGGTGCCTACGAGCAGTACTTC
CASSSNRGAYEQYF
>TRBJ1-4|NA|TRBD1|TRBV19
TGTGCCAGTAGTCTGCCTGATTGGCAGGGGGCCACTAATGAAAAACTGTTTTTT
CASSLPDWQGATNEKLFF
>TRBJ2-1|NA|TRBD2|TRBV15
TGTGCCACCAGCAGAGATCGGGCTAGCGGCTACAATGAGCAGTTCTTC
CATSRDRASGYNEQFF
>TRBJ2-5|once|NA|TRBV6-2/TRBV6-3
TGTGCCAGCAGTTACGAGTTAGCTAGCGTCCAAGAGACCCAGTACTTC
CASSYELASVQETQYF
>TRBJ1-1|NA|TRBD1|TRBV5-1
TGCGCCAGCAGCCTATCGGGACAGCTGAACACTGAAGCTTTCTTT
CASSLSGQLNTEAFF
>TRBJ2-7|once|TRBD1|TRBV7-2
TGTGCCAGCAGCTTACTGGGACAGGGGCTCAACGAGCAGTACTTC
CASSLLGQGLNEQYF
>TRBJ1-1|NA|TRBD1|TRBV29-1
TGCAGCCTCCGGACAGGGGGTCAAACTGAAGCTTTCTTT
CSLRTGGQTEAFF
>TRBJ1-2|medium-sized|NA|TRBV20-1
TGCAGTGCTAGTGAGAGGGGGGGCGACTATGGCTACACCTTC
CSASERGGDYGYTF
>TRBJ2-7|NA|TRBD2|TRBV30
TGTGCCTGGTTAGCGGGAAGCTCCTACGAGCAGTACTTC
CAWLAGSSYEQYF
>TRBJ2-7|NA|NA|TRBV28
TGTGCCAGCAGTTTAGTGTCCGGTTACGAGCAGTACTTC
CASSLVSGYEQYF
>TRBJ2-5|once|NA|TRBV7-2
TGTGCCAGCAGCTTAGTCTCCCGGGTCGATAGAACCCAGTACTTC
CASSLVSRVDRTQYF
>TRBJ2-1|NA|TRBD1|TRBV24-1
TGTGCCACCAGCGGGGACAGGCGAGAGCAGTTCTTC
CATSGDRREQFF
>TRBJ1-6|once|TRBD1|TRBV5-4
TGTGCCAGCAGCATTTGGACAGGGTATAATTCACCCCTCCACTTT
CASSIWTGYNSPLHF
>TRBJ2-7|NA|NA|TRBV19
TGTGCCAGTAGTATAACCCGGGACACCTCCTACGAGCAGTACTTC
CASSITRDTSYEQYF
>TRBJ2-7|NA|NA|TRBV7-2
TGTGCCAGCAGCAATCGGGGTGGCGAGCAGTACTTC
CASSNRGGEQYF
>TRBJ1-5|NA|TRBD1|TRBV30
TGTGCCTGGAGTGGCCCACAGGGGGATCAGCCCCAGCATTTT
CAWSGPQGDQPQHF
>TRBJ2-7|NA|NA|TRBV28
TGTGCCAGCAGTTTGGGGCCGGGAGTAGCCCAGTACGAGCAGTACTTC
CASSLGPGVAQYEQYF
>TRBJ1-1|once|NA|TRBV16
TGTGCCAGCAGCCCGGTAGGGGCACCCAGAGGAGCTTTCTTT
CASSPVGAPRGAFF
>TRBJ1-2|NA|TRBD1|TRBV29-1
TGCAGCGTTGGACAGGGATCATATGGCTACACCTTC
CSVGQGSYGYTF
>TRBJ2-7|NA|NA|TRBV5-1
TGCGCCAGCAGCTGGGCCGGGACTGCCCTTGAGGAGCAGTACTTC
CASSWAGTALEEQYF
>TRBJ2-7|NA|NA|TRBV11-2
TGTGCCAGCAGCTTATCGACGAGTGGCGAGCAGTACTTC
CASSLSTSGEQYF
>TRBJ1-2|NA|NA|TRBV7-9
TGTGCCAGCAGCTCCGGGGCGAACTATGGCTACACCTTC
CASSSGANYGYTF